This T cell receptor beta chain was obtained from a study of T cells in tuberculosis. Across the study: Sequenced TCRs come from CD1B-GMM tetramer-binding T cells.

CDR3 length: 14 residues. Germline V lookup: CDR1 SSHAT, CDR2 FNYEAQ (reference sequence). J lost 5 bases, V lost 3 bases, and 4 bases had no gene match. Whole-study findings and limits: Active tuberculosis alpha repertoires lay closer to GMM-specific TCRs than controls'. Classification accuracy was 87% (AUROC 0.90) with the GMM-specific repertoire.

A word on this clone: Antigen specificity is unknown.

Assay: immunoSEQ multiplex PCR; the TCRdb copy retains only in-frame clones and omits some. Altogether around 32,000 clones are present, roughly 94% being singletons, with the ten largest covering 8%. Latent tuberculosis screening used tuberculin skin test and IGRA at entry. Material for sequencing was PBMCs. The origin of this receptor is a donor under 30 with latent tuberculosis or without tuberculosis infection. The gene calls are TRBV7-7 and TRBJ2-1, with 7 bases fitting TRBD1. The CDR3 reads CASSLSGGNNEQFF. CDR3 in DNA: TGTGCCAGCAGCTTGTCAGGGGGTAACAATGAGCAGTTCTTC.